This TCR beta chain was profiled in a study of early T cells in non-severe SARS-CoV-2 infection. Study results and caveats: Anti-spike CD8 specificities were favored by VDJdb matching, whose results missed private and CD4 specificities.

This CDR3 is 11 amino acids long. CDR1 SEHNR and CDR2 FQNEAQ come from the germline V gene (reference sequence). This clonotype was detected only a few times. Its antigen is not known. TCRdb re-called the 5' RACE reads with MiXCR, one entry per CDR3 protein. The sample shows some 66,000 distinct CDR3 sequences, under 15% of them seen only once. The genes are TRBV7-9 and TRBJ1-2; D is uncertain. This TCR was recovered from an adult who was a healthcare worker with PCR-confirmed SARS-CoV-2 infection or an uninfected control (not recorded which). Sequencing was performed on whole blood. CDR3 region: CADGSLNGYTF. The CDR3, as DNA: TGTGCGGACGGGAGCCTCAATGGCTACACCTTC. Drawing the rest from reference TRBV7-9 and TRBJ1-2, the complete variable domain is DTGVSQNPRHKITKRGQNVTFRCDPISEHNRLYWYRQTLGQGPEFLTYFQNEAQLEKSRLLSDRFSAERPKGSFSTLEIQRTEQGDSAMYLCADGSLNGYTFGSGTRLTVV.